This T cell receptor beta chain derives from a study of OX40 agonist ivuxolimab in advanced cancers. Study-wide findings and caveats: Low normalized clonal expansion also occurred in some nonresponding patients. The average count of expanded clones was higher among CD8+ T cells than among CD4+.

To note about this clone: The antigen remains unidentified.

The repertoire was sequenced with immunoSEQ multiplex PCR; TCRdb's copy has only in-frame clones and lacks some. This sample yields about 80,000 clones, of which approximately 89% are seen a single time; approximately 0.2% belongs to the top ten. Trimming removed 6 bases from V and 3 bases from J, with 14 bases in between. There are 14 residues in the CDR3. Germline values: CDR1 MNHEY, CDR2 SVGAGI. The chain combines TRBV6-5 with TRBJ1-2; D not resolved. The sequence was collected from an adult with an advanced solid tumor such as melanoma, head and neck, liver or kidney cancer. The starting material was CD4+ or CD8+ T cells sorted from blood, obtained in a trial of the OX40 agonist ivuxolimab. The CDR3 sequence is CASRKPGRDYGYTF. DNA for the CDR3: TGTGCCAGCAGGAAACCCGGGAGGGACTATGGCTACACCTTC.